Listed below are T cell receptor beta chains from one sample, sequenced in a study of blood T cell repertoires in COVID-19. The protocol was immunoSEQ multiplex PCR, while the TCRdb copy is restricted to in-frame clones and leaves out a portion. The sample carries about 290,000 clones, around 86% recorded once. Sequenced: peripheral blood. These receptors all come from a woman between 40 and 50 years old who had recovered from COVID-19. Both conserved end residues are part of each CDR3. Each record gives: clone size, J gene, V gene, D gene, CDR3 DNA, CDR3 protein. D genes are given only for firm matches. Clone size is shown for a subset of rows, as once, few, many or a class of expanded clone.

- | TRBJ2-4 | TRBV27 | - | TGTGCCAGCAGAACAGGGACCAAAAACATTCAGTACTTC | CASRTGTKNIQYF
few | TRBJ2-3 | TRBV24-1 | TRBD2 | TGTGCCACCAGTGATCGGCGCGGGAGCGGCACAGATACGCAGTATTTT | CATSDRRGSGTDTQYF
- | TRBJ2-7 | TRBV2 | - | TGTGCCAGCAGTTCTAGAAAACACGAGCAGTACTTC | CASSSRKHEQYF
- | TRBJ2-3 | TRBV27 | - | TGTGCCAGCACCACAGACAGAACAGATACGCAGTATTTT | CASTTDRTDTQYF
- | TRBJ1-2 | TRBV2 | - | TGTGCCAGCAGTGACGAGAGCTCATATGGCTACACCTTC | CASSDESSYGYTF
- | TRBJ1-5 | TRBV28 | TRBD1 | TGTGCCAGCAGTTTAACGGGACAGGGGTACGGGCCCCAGCATTTT | CASSLTGQGYGPQHF
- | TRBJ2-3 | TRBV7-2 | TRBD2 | TGTGCCAGCAGCTTGGGACTAGCGGGATATACGCAGTATTTT | CASSLGLAGYTQYF
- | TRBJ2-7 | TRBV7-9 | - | TGTGCCAGCAGCCCGCGGGGCTACGAGCAGTACTTC | CASSPRGYEQYF
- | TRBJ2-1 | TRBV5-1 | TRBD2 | TGCGCCAGCAGCTTGGGACTAGCGGAGTACAATGAGCAGTTCTTC | CASSLGLAEYNEQFF
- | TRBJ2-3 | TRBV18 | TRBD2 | TGTGCCAGCTCACCACGGACTAGCGGTTCTAGCACAGATACGCAGTATTTT | CASSPRTSGSSTDTQYF
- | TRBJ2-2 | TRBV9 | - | TGTGCCAGCAGCGTAGCGAGCGGACCGAACACCGGGGAGCTGTTTTTT | CASSVASGPNTGELFF
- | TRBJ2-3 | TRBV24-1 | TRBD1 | TGTGCCTCCGCACGGGGACAGGGCACAGATACGCAGTATTTT | CASARGQGTDTQYF
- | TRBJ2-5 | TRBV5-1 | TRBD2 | TGCGCCAGCAGTTTGGGAGGGACTGGCCCGTACCAAGAGACCCAGTACTTC | CASSLGGTGPYQETQYF
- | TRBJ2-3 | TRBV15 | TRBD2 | TGTGCCACCAGCAGAGGGACAAGCGGGAGGAAAGCAGATACGCAGTATTTT | CATSRGTSGRKADTQYF
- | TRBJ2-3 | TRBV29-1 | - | TGCAGCGTTTCTCGGGACACTGCAGATACGCAGTATTTT | CSVSRDTADTQYF
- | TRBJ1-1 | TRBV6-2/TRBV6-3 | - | TGTGCCAGCAGCTATGAAGGGACACCTACAATTGAAGGAGCTTTCTTT | CASSYEGTPTIEGAFF
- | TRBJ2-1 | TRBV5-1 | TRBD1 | TGCGCCAGCAGCTCCGGGACAGATACACTGAGCTCCTACAATGAGCAGTTCTTC | CASSSGTDTLSSYNEQFF
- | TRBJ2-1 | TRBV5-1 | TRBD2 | TGCGCCAGCAGCTTGATAGCGGGGGGAGTCAATGAGCAGTTCTTC | CASSLIAGGVNEQFF
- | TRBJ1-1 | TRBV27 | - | TGTGCCAGCAGTTCTACAGTTAACACTGAAGCTTTCTTT | CASSSTVNTEAFF
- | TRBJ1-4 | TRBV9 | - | TGTGCCAGCAGCGCCCGGGGAAGTGAAAATGAAAAACTGTTTTTT | CASSARGSENEKLFF
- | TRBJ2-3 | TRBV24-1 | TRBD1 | TGTGCCACCAGTGCCGGGACAGGGGGAACAGATACGCAGTATTTT | CATSAGTGGTDTQYF
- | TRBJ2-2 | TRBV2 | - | TGTGCCAGCGGTGGGGTTGGACTCCAAGGGTCCGGGGAGCTGTTTTTT | CASGGVGLQGSGELFF
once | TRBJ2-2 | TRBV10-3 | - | TGTGCCTTAAAAGGGGTACTCGACACCGGGGAGCTGTTTTTT | CALKGVLDTGELFF
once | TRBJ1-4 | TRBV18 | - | TGTGCCAGCTCACCCCGGGAGGTTAATGAAAAACTGTTTTTT | CASSPREVNEKLFF
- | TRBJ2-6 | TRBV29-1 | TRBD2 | TGCAGCGCTGGGGGGGGCTCTGGGGCCAACGTCCTGACTTTC | CSAGGGSGANVLTF
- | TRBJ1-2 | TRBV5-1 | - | TGCGCCAGCAGCGGAGACAGCTATGGCTACACCTTC | CASSGDSYGYTF
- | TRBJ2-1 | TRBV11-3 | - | TGTGCCAGCAGCCACCGGACTATGTACAATGAGCAGTTCTTC | CASSHRTMYNEQFF
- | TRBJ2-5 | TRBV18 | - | TGTGCCAGCTCACCACCGAGGGGGGAGACCCAGTACTTC | CASSPPRGETQYF
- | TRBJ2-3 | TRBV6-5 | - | TGTGCCAGCAGTTTCCGACTAAGCACAGATACGCAGTATTTT | CASSFRLSTDTQYF
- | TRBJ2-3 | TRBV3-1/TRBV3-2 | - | TGTGCCAGCAGCCCTTTCGGGGATACGCAGTATTTT | CASSPFGDTQYF
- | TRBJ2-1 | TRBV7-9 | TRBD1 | TGTGCCAGCAGCTCGTCAGGGGGCTATGATGAGCAGTTCTTC | CASSSSGGYDEQFF
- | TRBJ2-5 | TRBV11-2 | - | TGTGCCAGCAGCCCCACAACGGAGACCCAGTACTTC | CASSPTTETQYF
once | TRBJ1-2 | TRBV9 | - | TGTGCCAGCAGCGTAGACGGCGGGGGTGGCGGTGGCTACACCTTC | CASSVDGGGGGGYTF
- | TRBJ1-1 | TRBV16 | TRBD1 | TGTGCCAGCAGCCACCAGGGGGGACACCACACTGAAGCTTTCTTT | CASSHQGGHHTEAFF
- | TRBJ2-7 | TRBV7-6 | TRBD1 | TGTGCCAGCAGCTTAGCAGGGGGGACAGGGAGCAGCTCCTACGAGCAGTACTTC | CASSLAGGTGSSSYEQYF
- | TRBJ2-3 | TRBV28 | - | TGTGCCAGCAGTTTGGCGGCTAGCGAAAACACAGATACGCAGTATTTT | CASSLAASENTDTQYF
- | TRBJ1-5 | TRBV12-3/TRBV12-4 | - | TGTGCCAGCAGTTTGGCGGGTAATCAGCCCCAGCATTTT | CASSLAGNQPQHF
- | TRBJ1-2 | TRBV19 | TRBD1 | TGTGCCAGTAGCAGGGGACAGGGGGCATTTCGCTATGGCTACACCTTC | CASSRGQGAFRYGYTF
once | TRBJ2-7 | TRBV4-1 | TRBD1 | TGCGCCAGCAGCCAAGATAGGACAGGCTCCTACGAGCAGTACTTC | CASSQDRTGSYEQYF
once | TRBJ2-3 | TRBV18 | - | TGTGCCAGCTCACCAGGGGCCGATACGCAGTATTTT | CASSPGADTQYF
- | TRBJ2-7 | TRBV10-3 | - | TGTGCCATCAGGAGCAGGTTCCCCGCCGAGCAGTACTTC | CAIRSRFPAEQYF
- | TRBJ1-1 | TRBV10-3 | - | TGTGCCATCAGTGAGAGTAGGGGGAAGAACACTGAAGCTTTCTTT | CAISESRGKNTEAFF
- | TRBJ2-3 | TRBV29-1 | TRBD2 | TGCAGCGTTGCAGAACTAGCGCTCACAGATACGCAGTATTTT | CSVAELALTDTQYF
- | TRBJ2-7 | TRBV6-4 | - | TGTGCCAGCAGTGATTTGAAGTTAGCGCCCACCTCCTACGAGCAGTACTTC | CASSDLKLAPTSYEQYF
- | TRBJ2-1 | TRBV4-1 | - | TGCGCCAGCAGCCAAGATGGTACGGGAGCCTACAATGAGCAGTTCTTC | CASSQDGTGAYNEQFF
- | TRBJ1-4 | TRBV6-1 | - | TGTGCCAGCAGTGAAAGAGGGTCCCCTAATGAAAAACTGTTTTTT | CASSERGSPNEKLFF
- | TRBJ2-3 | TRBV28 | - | TGTGCCAGCAGCAGGCGGGGAACAGATACGCAGTATTTT | CASSRRGTDTQYF
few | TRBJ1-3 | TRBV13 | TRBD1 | TGTGCCAGCAGCATCAGGGGGCATGGAAACACCATATATTTT | CASSIRGHGNTIYF
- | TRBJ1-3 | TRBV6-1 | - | TGTGCCAGCAGTGAAGCCCGGGTAACTGGAAACACCATATATTTT | CASSEARVTGNTIYF